This TCR beta chain was documented in a study of T-cell reconstitution after alpha-beta-depleted transplantation in children. Study-level results: At the one-year point after transplant, T-cell counts and TCRbeta diversity were found to come mostly from T cells that had been newly produced. After transplant, at about two months, alpha-beta T cells were reportedly derived from several hundred expanded graft clones. Certain patients had high TCRbeta diversity at day 60, and it came from recipient T cells and thymic progenitors that survived.

This clonotype has more than one count but fewer than ten. The target antigen is unknown. During its preparation, the TCRbeta library received unique molecular identifiers. TCRdb itself ran the PCR reads through MiXCR, one entry per CDR3 protein. The profile shows 450,000 to 550,000 distinct CDR3 sequences, 10% to 12% of them singletons. This specimen consisted of PBMCs, mostly from graft donor cells, obtained 180 days after TCRalphabeta/CD19-depleted stem cell transplant. This receptor was taken from a female patient aged 2-10 years who had a stem cell transplant for aplastic anemia, so the T cells may come from the graft donor.

This CDR3 reads CASSRVAGWDTEAFF. The CDR3 DNA is TGTGCCAGCAGCCGGGTGGCAGGATGGGACACTGAAGCTTTCTTT. The J gene is TRBJ1-1, the V gene TRBV5-5, with unresolved D. The CDR3 extends over 15 amino acids. Germline V gene sequence: CDR1 SGHKS, CDR2 YYEKEE (reference sequence). The V and J ends lost 4 bases and 3 bases respectively, with 16 bases between them.